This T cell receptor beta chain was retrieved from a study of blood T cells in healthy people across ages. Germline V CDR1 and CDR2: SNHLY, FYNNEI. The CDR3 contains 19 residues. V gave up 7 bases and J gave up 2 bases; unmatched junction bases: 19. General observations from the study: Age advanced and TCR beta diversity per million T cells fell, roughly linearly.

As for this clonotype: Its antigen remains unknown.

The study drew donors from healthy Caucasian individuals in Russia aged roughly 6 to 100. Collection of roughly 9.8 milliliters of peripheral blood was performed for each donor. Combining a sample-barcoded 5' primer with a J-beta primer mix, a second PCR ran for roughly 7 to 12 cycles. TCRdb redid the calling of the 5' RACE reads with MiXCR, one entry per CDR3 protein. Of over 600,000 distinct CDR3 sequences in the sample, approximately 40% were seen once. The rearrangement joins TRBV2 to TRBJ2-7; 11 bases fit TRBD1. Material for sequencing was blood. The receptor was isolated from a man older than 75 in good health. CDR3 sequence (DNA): TGTGCCAGCATTAACCGGGACAGGGGGATTAATCTCCGTACCTACGAGCAGTACTTC. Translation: CASINRDRGINLRTYEQYF.